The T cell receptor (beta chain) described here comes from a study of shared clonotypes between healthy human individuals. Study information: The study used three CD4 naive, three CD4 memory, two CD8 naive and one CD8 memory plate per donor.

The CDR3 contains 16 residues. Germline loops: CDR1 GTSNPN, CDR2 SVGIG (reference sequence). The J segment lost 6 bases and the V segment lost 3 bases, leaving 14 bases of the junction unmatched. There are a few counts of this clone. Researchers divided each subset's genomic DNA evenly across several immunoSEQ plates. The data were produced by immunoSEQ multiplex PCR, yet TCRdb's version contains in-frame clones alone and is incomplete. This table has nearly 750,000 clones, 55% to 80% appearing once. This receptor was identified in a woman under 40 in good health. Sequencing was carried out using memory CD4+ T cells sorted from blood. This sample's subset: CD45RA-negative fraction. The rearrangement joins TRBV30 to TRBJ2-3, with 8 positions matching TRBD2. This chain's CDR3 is CAWSRTSAGDGDTQYF. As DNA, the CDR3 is TGTGCCTGGAGCCGCACATCAGCGGGAGACGGCGATACGCAGTATTTT.